The 20 T cell receptor beta chains below all came from one sample that was sequenced in a study of technical replicates of blood from a few donors. Libraries were prepared by immunoSEQ multiplex PCR; TCRdb keeps only in-frame clonotypes and omits some of them. The sample has 30,000 to 40,000 clones; 90% to 95% are singletons. The material sequenced was PBMCs. The receptor source for this set is a human donor in good health. Some clones in this sample may be carry-over from other donors' samples.

CDR3 coding DNA: TGTGCCAGCAGCATAGACAGGGGGCTTGGTGAAAAACTGTTTTTT. Translated: CASSIDRGLGEKLFF. The chain couples TRBV2 to TRBJ1-4; 10 nucleotides match TRBD1. V lost 6 bases and J lost 7; bases outside the gene matches: 8. From germline, CDR1 is SNHLY and CDR2 FYNNEI. The CDR3 is made up of 15 amino acids. The full variable domain, in which reference TRBV2 and TRBJ1-4 provide the parts outside the CDR3, is EPEVTQTPSHQVTQMGQEVILRCVPISNHLYFYWYRQILGQKVEFLVSFYNNEISEKSEIFDDQFSVERPDGSNFTLKIRSTKLEDSAMYFCASSIDRGLGEKLFFGSGTQLSVL.

The chain employs TRBV28 and TRBJ1-1, with TRBD1 matching over 9 bases. In germline, CDR1 is MDHEN, CDR2 SYDVKM. The junction had 8 bases not matched to a gene; V was cut back by 10 bases and J by 5 bases. CDR3 length: 13 amino acids. The CDR3 bases are TGTGCCACCGACAGGGGGTTGCGGACTGAAGCTTTCTTT. Protein: CATDRGLRTEAFF. Complete variable domain (other parts from reference TRBV28 and TRBJ1-1): DVKVTQSSRYLVKRTGEKVFLECVQDMDHENMFWYRQDPGLGLRLIYFSYDVKMKEKGDIPEGYSVSREKKERFSLILESASTNQTSMYLCATDRGLRTEAFFGQGTRLTVV.

A single count supports this clone. V and J are TRBV5-1 and TRBJ1-1; 7 bases are a match to TRBD1. Trimming cost V 3 bases and J 9 bases; bases outside gene matches: 8. This CDR3 has 13 residues. CDR1 SGHRS and CDR2 YFSETQ come from the germline V gene. CDR3 sequence reads: CASSYTGVVQAFF. The CDR3 nucleotides read TGCGCCAGCAGCTACACAGGGGTGGTTCAAGCTTTCTTT.

The V call is TRBV5-6, the J call TRBJ1-2; the D is unclear. The germline V gene encodes CDR1 SGHDT and CDR2 YYEEEE. With 0 bases removed from V and 7 bases from J, the gap between germline ends came to 10 bases. This CDR3 has 13 residues. CDR3: CASSLVAFSGYTF. The CDR3 DNA reads TGTGCCAGCAGCTTGGTAGCGTTTTCTGGCTACACCTTC.

The chain employs TRBV29-1 and TRBJ2-7; weak D call: TRBD2 (6 bases). V was shortened by 7 bases and J by 4 bases, with 20 bases between the two germline ends. The CDR3 is 14 residues long. From germline, CDR1 is SQVTM and CDR2 ANQGSEA. The CDR3 sequence is CSAPFGGGSYEQYF. The CDR3 DNA reads as TGCAGCGCTCCCTTCGGTGGGGGGAGTTACGAGCAGTACTTC.

The V gene is TRBV10-3, the J gene TRBJ2-5; a weak D match, TRBD1 (6 bases). This CDR3 contains 13 residues. The V gene's germline CDR1 is ENHRY and CDR2 SYGVKD. With 2 bases removed from V and 3 bases from J, the gap between germline ends came to 7 bases. The CDR3 region has the DNA TGTGCCATCAGTGAGGGACAGAAAGAGACCCAGTACTTC. It encodes CAISEGQKETQYF.

This clone was detected only a few times. The chain combines TRBV7-9 with TRBJ1-6; 7 bases align to TRBD1. The V segment lost 5 bases and the J segment 10 bases; nucleotides outside the gene matches: 11. The CDR3 runs 15 residues. The V gene's germline CDR1 is SEHNR and CDR2 FQNEAQ (reference sequence). The CDR3 sequence: CASSRGGISGSPLHF. The CDR3 region has the DNA TGTGCCAGCAGCCGAGGGGGCATTTCGGGATCACCCCTCCACTTT.

The rearrangement joins TRBV5-1 to TRBJ2-5, with 14 positions matching TRBD2. V dropped 3 bases and J dropped 4; count of bases not matched to a gene: 2. This CDR3 comprises 15 residues. Germline V lookup: CDR1 SGHRS, CDR2 YFSETQ. CDR3 sequence (DNA): TGCGCCAGCAGCTACGGGACTAGCGGGGGAGAGACCCAGTACTTC. Residues: CASSYGTSGGETQYF.

The chain combines TRBV18 with TRBJ1-1; D remains ambiguous. Germline CDR1 and CDR2: KGHSH and LQKENI. There are 13 residues in the CDR3. V gave up 8 bases and J gave up 6 bases, with 16 bases separating them. The CDR3 DNA follows: TGTGCCAGCACCTTTCTGGGAGACGCTGAAGCTTTCTTT. Amino acid sequence: CASTFLGDAEAFF.

The CDR3 DNA sequence: TGCGCCAGCAGCCTCTCGGAGGGGGCGCCCAAAGAGACCCAGTACTTC. Amino acid sequence: CASSLSEGAPKETQYF. This rearrangement joins TRBV5-1 to TRBJ2-5, with D possibly matching TRBD1 (7 bases). Trimming cost V 4 bases and J 3 bases, with 19 bases left between them. This CDR3 is 16 amino acids long. In germline, CDR1 is SGHRS, CDR2 YFSETQ.

The rearrangement uses TRBV4-2 and TRBJ1-2; 7 bases match TRBD1. Germline-derived CDR1 and CDR2 are LGHNA and YNFKEQ. Trimming at V came to 4 bases and at J to 4 bases, leaving 6 bases not matched to a gene. This CDR3 has 14 amino acids. The CDR3 sequence is CASSPGQASYGYTF. The CDR3 nucleotides read TGTGCCAGCAGCCCCGGACAGGCAAGCTATGGCTACACCTTC.

J is TRBJ1-1 and V is TRBV10-3, with D maybe TRBD1 (6 bases). Germline assignment: CDR1 ENHRY and CDR2 SYGVKD. The V end was cut by 3 bases, the J end by 0 bases, with 11 bases between. The CDR3 runs 15 residues. The CDR3 DNA reads as TGTGCCATCAGTGACGACAGGACGGTGAACACTGAAGCTTTCTTT. Protein product: CAISDDRTVNTEAFF.

The chain couples TRBV4-3 to TRBJ2-6; 8 positions agree with TRBD1. This CDR3 contains 17 residues. Per germline, CDR1 LGHNA and CDR2 YSLEER. V was clipped by 2 bases and J by 0 bases; unmatched bases: 3. The CDR3 nucleotides are TGCGCCAGCAGCCAACAGGGGGCCAACTCTGGGGCCAACGTCCTGACTTTC. Translated: CASSQQGANSGANVLTF.

This chain uses TRBV7-9 with TRBJ2-3; 10 nucleotides line up with TRBD2. The CDR3 totals 17 residues. CDR1 is SEHNR, CDR2 FQNEAQ, per germline (reference sequence). Trimming at V came to 4 bases and at J to 0 bases, leaving 7 bases not matched to a gene. Here the CDR3 DNA reads TGTGCCAGCAGCTCCGGGACTAGCGCCCGAAGCACAGATACGCAGTATTTT. It is translated as CASSSGTSARSTDTQYF. Full variable domain (remainder filled in from reference TRBV7-9 and TRBJ2-3): DTGVSQNPRHKITKRGQNVTFRCDPISEHNRLYWYRQTLGQGPEFLTYFQNEAQLEKSRLLSDRFSAERPKGSFSTLEIQRTEQGDSAMYLCASSSGTSARSTDTQYFGPGTRLTVL.

The J gene is TRBJ1-1, the V gene TRBV25-1; a possible D gene is TRBD1 (6 bases). Trimming took off 6 bases at V and 5 bases at J, with 10 bases between the two ends. Germline CDR1 is MGHDK and CDR2 is SYGVNS. There are 12 residues in the CDR3. The CDR3 DNA sequence: TGTGCCAGCAGGGGAGGGGGGACTGAAGCTTTCTTT. Translating gives CASRGGGTEAFF.

The chain employs TRBV2 and TRBJ1-2; D is undetermined. The CDR3 sequence is 11 residues long. Trimming took off 8 bases at V and 4 bases at J, with 8 bases between the two ends. Per the germline V gene, CDR1 is SNHLY and CDR2 is FYNNEI. The CDR3 is CASGVFYGYTF. DNA for the CDR3: TGTGCCAGCGGTGTCTTCTATGGCTACACCTTC.

V usage is TRBV6-5 and J usage is TRBJ1-1, with unresolved D. CDR1 MNHEY and CDR2 SVGAGI come from the germline V gene. This CDR3 is 13 amino acids long. Trimming removed 5 bases from V and 6 bases from J, with 13 bases in between. CDR3: CASSRDTDAEAFF. As DNA, the CDR3 is TGTGCCAGCAGTCGAGACACTGACGCTGAAGCTTTCTTT.

The chain uses TRBV6-7 and TRBJ1-6, with D perhaps TRBD1 (6 bases). TRBV6-7 falls under the ORF class, with uncertain function. Trimming removed 6 bases from V and 15 bases from J, with 15 bases in between. The CDR3 totals 12 residues. The CDR3 sequence is CASSNKLRGLHF. The CDR3 DNA is TGTGCCAGCAGCAATAAACTCAGGGGCCTCCACTTT.

This chain uses TRBV7-8 with TRBJ1-2; D ambiguous. There are 15 residues in the CDR3. Looked up from germline, CDR1 is SGHVS and CDR2 is FQNEAQ. V shed 4 bases and J shed 5 bases, with 17 bases lying between them. The CDR3 protein is CASSSFNPGLYGYTF. The CDR3 bases are TGTGCCAGCAGCTCATTTAATCCTGGACTTTATGGCTACACCTTC.

The V and J genes are TRBV11-2 and TRBJ2-5, with 9 bases lining up with TRBD1. CDR1 is SGHAT, CDR2 FQNNGV, per germline. Trimming took 4 bases from V and 4 from J; bases not matched to a gene: 4. CDR3 length equals 14 residues. The CDR3 bases are TGTGCCAGCAGCTCGACAGGGGGGGGAGAGACCCAGTACTTC. Protein product: CASSSTGGGETQYF.